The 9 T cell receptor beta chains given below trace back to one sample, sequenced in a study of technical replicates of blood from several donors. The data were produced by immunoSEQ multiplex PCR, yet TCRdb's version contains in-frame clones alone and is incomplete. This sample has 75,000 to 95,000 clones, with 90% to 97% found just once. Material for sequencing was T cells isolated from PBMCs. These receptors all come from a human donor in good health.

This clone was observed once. The CDR3 is CAISERGLAGREQYF. The CDR3 bases are TGTGCCATCAGTGAACGGGGACTAGCGGGTAGAGAGCAGTACTTC. The chain recombines TRBV10-3 with TRBJ2-7, with 12 bases matching TRBD2. CDR1 is ENHRY, CDR2 SYGVKD, per germline. The CDR3 length is 15 residues. The V and J ends lost 3 bases and 7 bases, in that order; junction bases with no gene match: 7.

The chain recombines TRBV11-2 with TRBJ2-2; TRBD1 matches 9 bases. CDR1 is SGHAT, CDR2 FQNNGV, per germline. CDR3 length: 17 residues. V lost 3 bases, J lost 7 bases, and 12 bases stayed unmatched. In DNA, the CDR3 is TGTGCCAGCAGCTTCTTAGGACAGGGGCGTGAGATCGGGGAGCTGTTTTTT. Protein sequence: CASSFLGQGREIGELFF.

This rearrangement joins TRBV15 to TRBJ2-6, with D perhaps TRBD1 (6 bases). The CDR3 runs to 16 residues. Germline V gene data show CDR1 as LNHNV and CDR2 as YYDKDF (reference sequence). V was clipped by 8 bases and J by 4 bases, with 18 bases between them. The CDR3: CATRWVRGSGANVLTF. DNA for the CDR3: TGTGCCACCCGCTGGGTCAGGGGCTCCGGGGCCAACGTCCTGACTTTC.

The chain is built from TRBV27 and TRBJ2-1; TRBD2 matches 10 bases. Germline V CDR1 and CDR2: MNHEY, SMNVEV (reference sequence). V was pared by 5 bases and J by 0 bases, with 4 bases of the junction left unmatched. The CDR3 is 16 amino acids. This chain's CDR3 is CASSGGLASSYNEQFF. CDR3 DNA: TGTGCCAGCAGTGGGGGACTAGCGAGCTCCTACAATGAGCAGTTCTTC.

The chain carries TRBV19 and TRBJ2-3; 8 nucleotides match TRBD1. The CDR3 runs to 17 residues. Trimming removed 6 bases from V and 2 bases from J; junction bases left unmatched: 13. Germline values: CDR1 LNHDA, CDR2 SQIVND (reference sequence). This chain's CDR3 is CASSQTVTTGVTDTQYF. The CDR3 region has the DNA TGTGCCAGTAGCCAGACCGTTACGACAGGGGTCACAGATACGCAGTATTTT.

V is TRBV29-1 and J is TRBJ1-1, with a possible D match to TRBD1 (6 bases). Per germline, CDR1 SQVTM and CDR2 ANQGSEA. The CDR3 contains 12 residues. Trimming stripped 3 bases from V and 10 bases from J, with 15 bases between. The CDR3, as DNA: TGCAGCGTTGAGGGGGGGGGCAGGGGAGCTTTCTTT. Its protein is CSVEGGGRGAFF. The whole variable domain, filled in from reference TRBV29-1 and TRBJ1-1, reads SAVISQKPSRDICQRGTSLTIQCQVDSQVTMMFWYRQQPGQSLTLIATANQGSEATYESGFVIDKFPISRPNLTFSTLTVSNMSPEDSSIYLCSVEGGGRGAFFGQGTRLTVV.

Written as DNA, the CDR3 is TGTGCCACCAGCGGGCGGGCCAGCCGACCCACCGGGGAGCTGTTTTTT. Its protein is CATSGRASRPTGELFF. V usage is TRBV15 and J usage is TRBJ2-2; TRBD2 might be the D (5 bases). The CDR3 runs to 16 residues. Germline CDR1 and CDR2: LNHNV and YYDKDF (reference sequence). With 5 bases removed from V and 4 bases from J, the gap between germline ends came to 17 bases.

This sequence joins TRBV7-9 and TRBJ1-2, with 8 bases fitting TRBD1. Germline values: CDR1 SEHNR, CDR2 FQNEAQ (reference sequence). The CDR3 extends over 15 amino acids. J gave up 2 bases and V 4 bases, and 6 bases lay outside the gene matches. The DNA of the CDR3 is TGTGCCAGCAGCTCGTTGGACAGGGCGAACTATGGCTACACCTTC. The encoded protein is CASSSLDRANYGYTF.

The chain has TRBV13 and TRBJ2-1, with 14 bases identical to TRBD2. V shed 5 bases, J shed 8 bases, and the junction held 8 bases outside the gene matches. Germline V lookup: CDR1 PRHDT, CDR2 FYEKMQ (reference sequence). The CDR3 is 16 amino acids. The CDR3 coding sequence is TGTGCCAGCAGCCCTTGGACTAGCGGGAGGAGCTATGAGCAGTTCTTC. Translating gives CASSPWTSGRSYEQFF.